This note documents a single T cell receptor (beta chain) sequence. Its specificity is not known. Clones were read by immunoSEQ multiplex PCR, and TCRdb kept only the in-frame ones, dropping some. This table has about 2.2 million clones, 93% appearing once. The germline V and J ends were trimmed by 5 bases and 2 bases, with 15 bases remaining between them. This CDR3 has 15 residues. Germline V lookup: CDR1 SEHNR, CDR2 FQNEAQ (reference sequence). CD8 cells regarded as naive lacked CD45RO, were positively chosen for CCR7, and omitted terminally differentiated effector memory CD45RA+ cells. The sample is drawn from a study of shared clonotypes between healthy human individuals. About the research overall: Two women and a few men aged 18 to 49 made up the donors. Every donor yielded three CD4 naive, three CD4 memory, two CD8 naive and one CD8 memory plate.

Study results and caveats: Compared with clonotypes that all four donors shared, non-shared clonotypes had lower generation probabilities.

The V gene is TRBV7-9, the J gene TRBJ1-1, with D tentatively TRBD1 (5 bases). This TCR was sampled from a man younger than 30 in good health. Some clones in this sample may be carry-over from other donors' samples. Sequenced input: naive CD8+ T cells from PBMCs. CDR3 sequence (DNA): TGTGCCAGCAGCCCCAGTAGCGGGGGTAACACTGAAGCTTTCTTT. Translated: CASSPSSGGNTEAFF.